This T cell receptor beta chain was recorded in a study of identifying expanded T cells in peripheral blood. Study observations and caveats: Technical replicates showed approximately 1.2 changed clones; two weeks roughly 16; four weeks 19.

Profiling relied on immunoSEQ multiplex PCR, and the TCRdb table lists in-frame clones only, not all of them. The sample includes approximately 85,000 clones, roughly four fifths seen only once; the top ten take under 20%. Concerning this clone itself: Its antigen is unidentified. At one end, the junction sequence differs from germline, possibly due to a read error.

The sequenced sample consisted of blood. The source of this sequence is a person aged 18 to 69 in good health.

The CDR3 DNA sequence: TGTGCTAGCAGCTCAGGCCCCTTTGGAGTCCCCTATGGCTACACCTTC. Translation: CASSSGPFGVPYGYTF. V gene TRBV7-7 combines with J gene TRBJ1-2; D is ambiguous. The CDR3 consists of 16 residues. Germline-derived CDR1 and CDR2 are SSHAT and FNYEAQ (reference sequence). Drawing the rest from reference TRBV7-7 and TRBJ1-2, the complete variable domain is GAGVSQSPRYKVTKRGQDVTLRCDPISSHATLYWYQQALGQGPEFLTYFNYEAQPDKSGLPSDRFSAERPEGSISTLTIQRTEQRDSAMYRCASSSGPFGVPYGYTFGSGTRLTVV.